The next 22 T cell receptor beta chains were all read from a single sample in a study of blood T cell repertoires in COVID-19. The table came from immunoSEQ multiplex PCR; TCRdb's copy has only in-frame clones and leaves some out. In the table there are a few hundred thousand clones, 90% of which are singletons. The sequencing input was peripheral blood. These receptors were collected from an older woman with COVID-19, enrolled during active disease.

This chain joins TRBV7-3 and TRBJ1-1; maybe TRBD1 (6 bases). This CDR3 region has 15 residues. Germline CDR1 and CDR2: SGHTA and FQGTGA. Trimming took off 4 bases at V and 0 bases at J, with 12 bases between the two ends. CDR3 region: CASSSQTGMNTEAFF. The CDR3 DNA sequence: TGTGCCAGCAGCTCCCAGACAGGAATGAACACTGAAGCTTTCTTT.

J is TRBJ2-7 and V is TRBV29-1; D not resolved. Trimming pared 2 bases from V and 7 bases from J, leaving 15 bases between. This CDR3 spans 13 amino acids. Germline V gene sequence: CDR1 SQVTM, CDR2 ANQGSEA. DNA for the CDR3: TGCAGCGTTGAAAGACTGAATTATGGGGAGCAGTACTTC. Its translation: CSVERLNYGEQYF.

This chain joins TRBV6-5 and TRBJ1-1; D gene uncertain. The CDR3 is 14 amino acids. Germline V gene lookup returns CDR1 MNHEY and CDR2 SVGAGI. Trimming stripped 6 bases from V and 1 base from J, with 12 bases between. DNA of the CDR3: TGTGCCAGCAGAACCTTGGAGGGGAACACTGAAGCTTTCTTT. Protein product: CASRTLEGNTEAFF.

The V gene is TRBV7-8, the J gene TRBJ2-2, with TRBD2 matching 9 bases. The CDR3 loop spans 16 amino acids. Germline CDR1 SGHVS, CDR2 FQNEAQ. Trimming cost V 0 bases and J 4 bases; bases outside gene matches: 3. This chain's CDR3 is CASSLASGGPTGELFF. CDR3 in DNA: TGTGCCAGCAGCTTAGCTAGCGGGGGCCCCACCGGGGAGCTGTTTTTT. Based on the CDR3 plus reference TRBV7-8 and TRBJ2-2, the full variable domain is GAGVSQSPRYKVAKRGQDVALRCDPISGHVSLFWYQQALGQGPEFLTYFQNEAQLDKSGLPSDRFFAERPEGSVSTLKIQRTQQEDSAVYLCASSLASGGPTGELFFGEGSRLTVL.

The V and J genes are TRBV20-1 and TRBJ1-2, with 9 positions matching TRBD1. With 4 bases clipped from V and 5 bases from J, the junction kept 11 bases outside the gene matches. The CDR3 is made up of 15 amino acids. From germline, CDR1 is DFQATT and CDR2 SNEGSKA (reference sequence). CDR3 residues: CSANDLQGAVYGYTF. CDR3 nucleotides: TGCAGTGCTAATGACTTACAGGGGGCGGTGTATGGCTACACCTTC.

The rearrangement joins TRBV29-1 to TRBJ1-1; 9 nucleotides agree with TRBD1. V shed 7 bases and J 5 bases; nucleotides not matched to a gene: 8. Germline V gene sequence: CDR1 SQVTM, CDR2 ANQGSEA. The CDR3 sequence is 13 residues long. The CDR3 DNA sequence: TGCAGCGCCCGACAGGGGGATGGGACTGAAGCTTTCTTT. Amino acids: CSARQGDGTEAFF.

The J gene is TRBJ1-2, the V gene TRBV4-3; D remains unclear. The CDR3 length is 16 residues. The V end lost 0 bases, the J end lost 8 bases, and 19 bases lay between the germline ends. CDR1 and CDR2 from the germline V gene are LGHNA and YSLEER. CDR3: CASSQDTTLRSRGYTF. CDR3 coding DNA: TGCGCCAGCAGCCAAGATACGACTCTGAGGTCGAGGGGCTACACCTTC.

CDR3 nucleotide sequence: TGTGCCAGCTCACCGAACAGACAGGGTGTTTCTGAAGCTTTCTTT. Amino acid sequence: CASSPNRQGVSEAFF. The chain links TRBV18 to TRBJ1-1, with 7 bases fitting TRBD1. The CDR3 sequence is 15 residues long. In germline, CDR1 is KGHSH, CDR2 LQKENI. J was trimmed by 6 bases and V by 3 bases; bases with no gene match: 10.

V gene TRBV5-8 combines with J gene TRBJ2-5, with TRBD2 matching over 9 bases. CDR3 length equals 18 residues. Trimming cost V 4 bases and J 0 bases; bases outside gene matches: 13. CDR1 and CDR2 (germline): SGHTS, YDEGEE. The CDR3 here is CASSGGSSGVLYQETQYF. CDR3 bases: TGTGCCAGCAGCGGCGGGTCTAGCGGGGTGTTGTACCAAGAGACCCAGTACTTC.

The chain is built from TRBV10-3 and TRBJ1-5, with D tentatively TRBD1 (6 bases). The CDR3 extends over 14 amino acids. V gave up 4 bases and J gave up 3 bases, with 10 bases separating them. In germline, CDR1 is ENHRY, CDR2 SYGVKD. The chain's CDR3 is CAISAHRDNQPQHF. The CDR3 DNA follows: TGTGCCATCAGTGCGCACAGGGACAATCAGCCCCAGCATTTT.

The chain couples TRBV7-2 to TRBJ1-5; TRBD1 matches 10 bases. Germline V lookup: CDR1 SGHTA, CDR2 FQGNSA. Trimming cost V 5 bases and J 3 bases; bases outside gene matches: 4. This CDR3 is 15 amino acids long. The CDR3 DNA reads TGTGCCAGCAGCGTCGGGACAGGGGACAATCAGCCCCAGCATTTT. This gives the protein CASSVGTGDNQPQHF. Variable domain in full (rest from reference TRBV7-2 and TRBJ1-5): GAGVSQSPSNKVTEKGKDVELRCDPISGHTALYWYRQSLGQGLEFLIYFQGNSAPDKSGLPSDRFSAERTGGSVSTLTIQRTQQEDSAVYLCASSVGTGDNQPQHFGDGTRLSIL.

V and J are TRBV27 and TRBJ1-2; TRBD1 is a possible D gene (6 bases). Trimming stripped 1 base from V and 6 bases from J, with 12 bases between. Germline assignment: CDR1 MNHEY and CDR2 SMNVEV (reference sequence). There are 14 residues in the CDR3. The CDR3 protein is CASSLLGGGNGYTF. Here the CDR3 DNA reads TGTGCCAGCAGTTTATTGGGAGGGGGGAATGGCTACACCTTC.

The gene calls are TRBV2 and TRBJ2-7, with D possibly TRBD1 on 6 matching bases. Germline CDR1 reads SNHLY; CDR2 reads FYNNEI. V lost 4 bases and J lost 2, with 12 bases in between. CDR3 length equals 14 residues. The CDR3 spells CASSVDRPTYEQYF. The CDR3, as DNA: TGTGCCAGCAGTGTCGACAGGCCGACCTACGAGCAGTACTTC. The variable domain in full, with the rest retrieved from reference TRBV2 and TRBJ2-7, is EPEVTQTPSHQVTQMGQEVILRCVPISNHLYFYWYRQILGQKVEFLVSFYNNEISEKSEIFDDQFSVERPDGSNFTLKIRSTKLEDSAMYFCASSVDRPTYEQYFGPGTRLTVT.

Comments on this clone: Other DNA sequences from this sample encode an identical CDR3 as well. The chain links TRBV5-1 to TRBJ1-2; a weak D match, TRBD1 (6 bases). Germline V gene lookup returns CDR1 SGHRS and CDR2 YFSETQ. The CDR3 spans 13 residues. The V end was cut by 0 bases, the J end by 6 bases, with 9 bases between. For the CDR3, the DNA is TGCGCCAGCAGCTTGGACAGGGTGGATGGCTACACCTTC. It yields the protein CASSLDRVDGYTF.

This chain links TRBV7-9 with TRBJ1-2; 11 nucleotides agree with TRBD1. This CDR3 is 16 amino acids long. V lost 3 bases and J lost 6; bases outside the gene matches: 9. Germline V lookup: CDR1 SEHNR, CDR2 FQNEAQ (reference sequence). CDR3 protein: CASSFLPGQGADGYTF. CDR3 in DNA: TGTGCCAGCAGCTTTCTGCCCGGACAGGGGGCGGATGGCTACACCTTC. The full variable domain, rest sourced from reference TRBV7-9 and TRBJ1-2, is DTGVSQNPRHKITKRGQNVTFRCDPISEHNRLYWYRQTLGQGPEFLTYFQNEAQLEKSRLLSDRFSAERPKGSFSTLEIQRTEQGDSAMYLCASSFLPGQGADGYTFGSGTRLTVV.

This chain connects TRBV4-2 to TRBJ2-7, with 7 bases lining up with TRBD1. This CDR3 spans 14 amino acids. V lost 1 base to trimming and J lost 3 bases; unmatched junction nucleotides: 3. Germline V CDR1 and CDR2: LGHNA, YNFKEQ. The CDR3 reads CASSQAGQIYEQYF. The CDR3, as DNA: TGTGCCAGCAGCCAAGCGGGACAGATCTACGAGCAGTACTTC.

CDR3 loop: CASSRDSGYGYTF. The CDR3 DNA sequence: TGTGCCAGCAGCCGGGACAGCGGCTATGGCTACACCTTC. The genes are TRBV5-6 and TRBJ1-2; 7 bases are shared with TRBD1. Losses at the gene ends were 4 bases for V and 4 bases for J; bases not matched to a gene: 4. Germline V gene data show CDR1 as SGHDT and CDR2 as YYEEEE. This CDR3 has 13 amino acids.

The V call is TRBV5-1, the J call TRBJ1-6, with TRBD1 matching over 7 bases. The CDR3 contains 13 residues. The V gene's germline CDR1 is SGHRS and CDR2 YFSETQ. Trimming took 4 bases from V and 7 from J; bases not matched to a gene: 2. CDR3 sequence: CASSGDSNSPLHF. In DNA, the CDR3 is TGCGCCAGCAGCGGGGACAGCAATTCACCCCTCCACTTT.

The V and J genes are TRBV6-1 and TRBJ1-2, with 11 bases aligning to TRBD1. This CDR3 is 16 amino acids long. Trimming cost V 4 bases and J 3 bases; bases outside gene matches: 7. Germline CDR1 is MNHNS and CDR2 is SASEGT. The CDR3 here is CASSGGTGGFHYGYTF. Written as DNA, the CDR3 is TGTGCCAGCAGTGGTGGGACAGGGGGTTTTCACTATGGCTACACCTTC.

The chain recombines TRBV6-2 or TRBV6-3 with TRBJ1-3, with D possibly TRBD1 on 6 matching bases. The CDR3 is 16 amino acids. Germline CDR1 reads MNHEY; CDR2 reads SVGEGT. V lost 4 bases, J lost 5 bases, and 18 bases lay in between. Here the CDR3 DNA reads TGTGCCAGCAGTTCCCCCTCCGGGACATTCAGAAACACCATATATTTT. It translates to CASSSPSGTFRNTIYF.

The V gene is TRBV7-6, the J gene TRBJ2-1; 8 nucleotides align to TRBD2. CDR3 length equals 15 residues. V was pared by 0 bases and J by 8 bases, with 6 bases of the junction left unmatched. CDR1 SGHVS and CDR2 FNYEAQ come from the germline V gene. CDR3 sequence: CASSLASGGGDEQFF. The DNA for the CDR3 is TGTGCCAGCAGCTTAGCTTCCGGGGGGGGTGATGAGCAGTTCTTC.

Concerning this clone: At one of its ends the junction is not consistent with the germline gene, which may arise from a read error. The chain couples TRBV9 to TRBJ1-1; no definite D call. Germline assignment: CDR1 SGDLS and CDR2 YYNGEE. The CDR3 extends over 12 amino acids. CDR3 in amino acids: CASSVIDTEAFF. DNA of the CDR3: TGTGCCAGCAGTGTCATAGACACCGAAGCTTTCTTT. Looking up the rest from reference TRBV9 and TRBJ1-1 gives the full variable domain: DSGVTQTPKHLITATGQRVTLRCSPRSGDLSVYWYQQSLDQGLQFLIQYYNGEERAKGNILERFSAQQFPDLHSELNLSSLELGDSALYFCASSVIDTEAFFGQGTRLTVV.